What follows is one T cell receptor beta chain and its context. Under the authors' procedure: Nucleated cell number was recorded as an estimate derived from reference gene primer amplification. Repertoires were generated with immunoSEQ multiplex PCR, while TCRdb's copy carries only in-frame clones and drops some. V and J calls and clone size come straight from that table; D and trimming were deduced from the DNA. This sample yields under 200,000 clones, of which over 75% are seen a single time; about 2.7% belongs to the top ten. This sample is drawn from a study of blood T cell repertoires in COVID-19. In the study overall: Samples taken during acute and convalescent COVID-19 were collected in the United States, Italy and Spain. PBMCs, B-cell-depleted T cells, or T cells provided the cDNA or gDNA that made up the material.

CDR1 and CDR2 from the germline V gene are LGHDT and YNNKEL (reference sequence). This CDR3 comprises 14 residues. The J segment lost 8 bases and the V segment lost 2 bases, leaving 4 bases of the junction unmatched. The receptor comes from a man between 35 and 55 years old with active or convalescent COVID-19. The sequenced material came from peripheral blood. The gene calls are TRBV3-1 (or the pseudogene TRBV3-2) and TRBJ2-3; 10 positions match TRBD2. The CDR3 DNA follows: TGTGCCAGCAGCCAACTAGCGGGGGAGGGTACGCAGTATTTT. It encodes CASSQLAGEGTQYF.